A selection of T cell receptor beta chains follows, all from one sample in a study of CXCR3-negative and CXCR3-positive naive CD8 T cells. For each CDR3 protein, TCRdb gives one entry from its re-call of the 5' RACE reads, without DNA. This sample contains 49,000 or so distinct CDR3 sequences. Sample: naive CXCR3+ CD8+ T cells from blood. The receptors originated from a human donor in good health. Some clones in this sample may be carry-over from other donors' samples. CDR3s include the opening cysteine and the closing phenylalanine or tryptophan. Each record gives: CDR3 protein, CDR3 length, J gene, V gene.

CAISEKGRGAYNEQFF | 16 | TRBJ2-1 | TRBV10-3
CASSLKFEQFF | 11 | TRBJ2-1 | TRBV5-1
CASSEWLGLAGSYSYNEQFF | 20 | TRBJ2-1 | TRBV2
CSVEEWTEGAYEQYF | 15 | TRBJ2-7 | TRBV29-1
CASSQGVEQYF | 11 | TRBJ2-7 | TRBV14
CASSLIRTGANNEQFF | 16 | TRBJ2-1 | TRBV5-6
CASSPTGGRTDTQYF | 15 | TRBJ2-3 | TRBV4-3
CSGVGTSGEAQYF | 13 | TRBJ2-5 | TRBV29-1
CASSDPDRYTYEQYF | 15 | TRBJ2-7 | TRBV25-1
CASSLTTLYEQYF | 13 | TRBJ2-7 | TRBV28
CASSHGRGGPDTQYF | 15 | TRBJ2-3 | TRBV4-3
CASSFDLMSEQYF | 13 | TRBJ2-7 | TRBV6-4
CASSRESGVEETQYF | 15 | TRBJ2-5 | TRBV3-1
CASSLLWSTGELFF | 14 | TRBJ2-2 | TRBV28
CASTDTIGETQYF | 13 | TRBJ2-5 | TRBV3-1
CAISESARGGLISTDTQYF | 19 | TRBJ2-3 | TRBV10-3
CASSPDRDLGEQYF | 14 | TRBJ2-7 | TRBV4-3
CATRATGADTQYF | 13 | TRBJ2-3 | TRBV24-1
CASSLAMTGELFF | 13 | TRBJ2-2 | TRBV28
CSASIRPTEAFF | 12 | TRBJ1-1 | TRBV20-1
CASSYGDAAQPQHF | 14 | TRBJ1-5 | TRBV6-2/TRBV6-3
CASSHLAGGSYEQYF | 15 | TRBJ2-7 | TRBV6-5
CSAREGLTYEQYF | 13 | TRBJ2-7 | TRBV20-1